The present T cell receptor (beta chain) was sequenced within a study of T-cell memory formation after mild COVID-19. Using its own MiXCR run on the 5' RACE reads, TCRdb lists one record per CDR3 protein. This sample yields about 400,000 distinct CDR3 sequences, of which roughly 18% are seen a single time; roughly a fifth belongs to the top ten. V trimming: 0 bases; J trimming: 3 bases; junction bases outside the gene matches: 7. The length of the CDR3 is 16 residues. This clonotype was seen more than once but under ten times. V usage is TRBV23-1 and J usage is TRBJ2-7; 8 nucleotides align to TRBD1. TRBV23-1 has ORF status, its function being uncertain. Sample: PBMCs or a T cell subset sorted from them (not recorded which). This TCR came from a man between 18 and 29 years old who had mild COVID-19 (a few samples of this study predate the infection). Cell type and time point are not known. The CDR3 sequence: CASSQSRQGRLYEQYF. The CDR3 region has the DNA TGCGCCAGCAGTCAATCCCGACAGGGGCGCCTCTACGAGCAGTACTTC.